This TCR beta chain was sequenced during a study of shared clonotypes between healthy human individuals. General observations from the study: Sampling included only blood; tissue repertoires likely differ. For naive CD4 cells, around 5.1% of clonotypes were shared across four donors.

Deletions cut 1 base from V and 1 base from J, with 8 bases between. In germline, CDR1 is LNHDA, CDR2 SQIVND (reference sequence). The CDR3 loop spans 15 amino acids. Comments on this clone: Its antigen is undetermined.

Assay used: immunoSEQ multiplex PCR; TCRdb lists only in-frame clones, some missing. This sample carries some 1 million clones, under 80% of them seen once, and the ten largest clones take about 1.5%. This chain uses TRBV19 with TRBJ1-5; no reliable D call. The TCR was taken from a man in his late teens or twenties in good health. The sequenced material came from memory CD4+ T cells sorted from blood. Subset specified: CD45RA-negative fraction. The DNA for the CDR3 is TGTGCCAGTAGTATAGGGCAGCCCAGCAATCAGCCCCAGCATTTT. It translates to CASSIGQPSNQPQHF.